This T cell receptor (beta chain) appears in the sequencing data of a study of blood T cell repertoires in COVID-19. Participant ages covered roughly 18 to 89 years across about two dozen US areas. The protocol was immunoSEQ multiplex PCR, while the TCRdb copy is restricted to in-frame clones and leaves out a portion. The sample contains roughly 150,000 clones, around four fifths of which appear only once. V lost 6 bases, J lost 5 bases, and 13 bases lay in between. CDR1 and CDR2 from the germline V gene are SNHLY and FYNNEI. There are 14 residues in the CDR3. This chain links TRBV2 with TRBJ1-4, with D possibly TRBD1 on 6 matching bases. The origin of this receptor is a woman aged 45-65 years who had recovered from COVID-19. Sequencing was carried out using PBMCs or T cells enriched from blood (not recorded which). The CDR3 region is CASRIDRQNEKLFF. The CDR3 region has the DNA TGTGCCAGCAGAATCGACAGGCAGAATGAAAAACTGTTTTTT.